This T cell receptor beta chain was documented in a study of blood T cell repertoires in COVID-19. Overall study context: Italy, Spain and the United States were the sources of the convalescent and acute COVID-19 samples. T cells, B-cell-depleted T cells, or PBMCs supplied cDNA or gDNA.

The germline CDR1 and CDR2 sequences are LNHDA and SQIVND (reference sequence). Unmatched junction bases numbered 8, after V lost 6 bases and J lost 3 bases. This CDR3 spans 16 amino acids. TCRdb keeps only in-frame clones here, not all; method: immunoSEQ multiplex PCR. The profile shows some 200,000 clones, roughly four fifths of them singletons. The V call is TRBV19, the J call TRBJ1-3, with TRBD1 matching 10 bases. Sequenced input: peripheral blood. This TCR was recovered from a woman between 45 and 60 years old with active or convalescent COVID-19. The chain's CDR3 is CASSTSGTGDGNTIYF. CDR3 sequence (DNA): TGTGCCAGTAGCACATCCGGGACAGGGGATGGAAACACCATATATTTT.